This T cell receptor (beta chain) was recorded in a study of shared clonotypes between healthy human individuals. Study at large: Ranging from 18 to 49 in age, donors were a couple of women and a few men.

As regards this clone: Its matching antigen is unknown.

Germline values: CDR1 SEHNR, CDR2 FQNEAQ (reference sequence). J was trimmed by 6 bases and V by 4 bases; bases with no gene match: 1. There are 13 residues in the CDR3. The naive CD8 subset, CD45RO-negative cells positively selected for CCR7, excluded terminally differentiated effector memory CD45RA+ cells. Only in-frame clones appear in the TCRdb table, and some are missing; sequencing was by immunoSEQ multiplex PCR. The sample lists about 1,800,000 clones, about 95% occurring once. Study results and limitations: Shared clonotypes: roughly 4.7% naive CD4, around 3.5% naive CD8, over 2% memory CD4, 0.4% memory CD8. Unshared clonotypes carried lower generation probabilities than those common to all four donors.

V usage is TRBV7-9 and J usage is TRBJ2-2, with 8 positions matching TRBD1. The source material was naive CD8+ T cells sorted from blood. The receptor comes from a man younger than 30 in good health. The CDR3 spells CASSSDRAGELFF. The CDR3 nucleotides read TGTGCCAGCAGCTCGGACAGGGCCGGGGAGCTGTTTTTT. Combining the CDR3 with reference TRBV7-9 and TRBJ2-2 gives the whole variable domain DTGVSQNPRHKITKRGQNVTFRCDPISEHNRLYWYRQTLGQGPEFLTYFQNEAQLEKSRLLSDRFSAERPKGSFSTLEIQRTEQGDSAMYLCASSSDRAGELFFGEGSRLTVL.